This TCR beta chain was captured in a study of T cell responses to AZD1222 COVID-19 vaccine. This clone appeared a single time. What it binds is unknown. The CDR3 extends over 13 amino acids. With 0 bases removed from V and 8 bases from J, the gap between germline ends came to 11 bases. Germline CDR1 reads SGHNT; CDR2 reads YYREEE (reference sequence). Assay: immunoSEQ multiplex PCR; the TCRdb copy retains only in-frame clones and omits some. The sample shows around 140,000 clones, roughly nine tenths of them seen only once. Study results and limitations: White British people made up most donors, females outnumbered males, and clonal diversity was possibly underestimated.

This TCR was recovered from an adult in good health. J is TRBJ1-2 and V is TRBV5-4, with a possible D match to TRBD1 (5 bases). The material was peripheral blood, obtained on day 0 of AZD1222 vaccination. In DNA, the CDR3 is TGTGCCAGCAGCTTGGCGGGGGAGGGAGGCTACACCTTC. Protein sequence: CASSLAGEGGYTF.